This T cell receptor (beta chain) was sequenced for a study of cytomegalovirus exposure and HLA in healthy donors. Study-wide findings and caveats: Across donors, most TCRs were seen rarely, yet some public ones were widespread. Some TCR beta chains (roughly 160 of them) were listed as cytomegalovirus-associated.

As concerns this clone: Its target is not known.

V was clipped by 8 bases and J by 10 bases, with 12 bases between them. Germline CDR1 is SEHNR and CDR2 is FQNEAQ (reference sequence). The CDR3 loop spans 11 amino acids. Vbeta (60) and Jbeta (13) primers were used in the PCR. The table came from immunoSEQ multiplex PCR; TCRdb's copy has only in-frame clones and leaves some out. The data include 200,000 or so clones; the top ten clones carry 0.7% to 0.8%. V is TRBV7-9 and J is TRBJ2-1; the D gene is possibly TRBD1 (6 bases). Sequencing was performed on PBMCs. This clonotype was obtained from a boy younger than 18 in good health and CMV-seronegative. CDR3: CASGEGVEQFF. CDR3 coding DNA: TGTGCCAGCGGAGAGGGGGTGGAGCAGTTCTTC. The variable domain in full, with the rest retrieved from reference TRBV7-9 and TRBJ2-1, is DTGVSQNPRHKITKRGQNVTFRCDPISEHNRLYWYRQTLGQGPEFLTYFQNEAQLEKSRLLSDRFSAERPKGSFSTLEIQRTEQGDSAMYLCASGEGVEQFFGPGTRLTVL.